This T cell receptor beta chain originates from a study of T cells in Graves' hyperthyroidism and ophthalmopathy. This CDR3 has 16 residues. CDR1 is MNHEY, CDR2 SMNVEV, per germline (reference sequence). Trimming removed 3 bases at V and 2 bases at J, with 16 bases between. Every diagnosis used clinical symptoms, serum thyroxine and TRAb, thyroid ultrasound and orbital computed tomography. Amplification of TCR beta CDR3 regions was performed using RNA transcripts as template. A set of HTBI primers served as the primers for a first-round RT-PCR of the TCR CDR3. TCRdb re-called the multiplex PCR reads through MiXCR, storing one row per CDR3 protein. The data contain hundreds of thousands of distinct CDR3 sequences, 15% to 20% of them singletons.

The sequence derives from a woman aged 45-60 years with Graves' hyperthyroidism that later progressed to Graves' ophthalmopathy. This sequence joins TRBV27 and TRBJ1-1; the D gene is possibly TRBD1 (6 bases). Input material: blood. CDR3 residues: CASSFSGENGNTEAFF. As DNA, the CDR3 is TGTGCCAGCAGTTTCTCAGGGGAAAATGGAAACACTGAAGCTTTCTTT.